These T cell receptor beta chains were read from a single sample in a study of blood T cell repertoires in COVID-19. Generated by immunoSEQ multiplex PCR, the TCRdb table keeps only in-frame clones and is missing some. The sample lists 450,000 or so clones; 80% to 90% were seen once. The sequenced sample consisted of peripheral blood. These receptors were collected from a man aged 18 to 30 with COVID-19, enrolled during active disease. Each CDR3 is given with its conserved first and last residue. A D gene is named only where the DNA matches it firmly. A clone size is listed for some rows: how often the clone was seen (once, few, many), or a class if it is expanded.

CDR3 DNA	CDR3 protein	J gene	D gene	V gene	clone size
TGTGCCAGCAGTTACTCGACGGGGGGCACTGAAGCTTTCTTT	CASSYSTGGTEAFF	TRBJ1-1	-	TRBV6-5	-
TGTGCCAGCAGTGAAGGGGCCTCCCCTAACTATGGCTACACCTTC	CASSEGASPNYGYTF	TRBJ1-2	-	TRBV6-1	once
TGTGCCAGCACGGGTCATACCGGGAGTTTTACCGAGCAGTACTTC	CASTGHTGSFTEQYF	TRBJ2-7	-	TRBV2	-
TGTGCCAGCAGCCAGGTACAGGGCTTTAAGTACTTC	CASSQVQGFKYF	TRBJ2-7	-	TRBV3-1/TRBV3-2	-
TGTGCCAGTAGTAGGGGACTAGCGGTTTCGTACAATGAGCAGTTCTTC	CASSRGLAVSYNEQFF	TRBJ2-1	TRBD2	TRBV19	-
TGTGCCAGCAGTTTAAGCTGGACAGGGTACAATGAGCAGTTCTTC	CASSLSWTGYNEQFF	TRBJ2-1	TRBD1	TRBV27	-
TGTGCCAGCAGCGTATGGGTAGAGGAAGATACGCAGTATTTT	CASSVWVEEDTQYF	TRBJ2-3	-	TRBV9	-
TGTGCCAGCAGGGGCCCGGGGGTTGGCAAAAACATTCAGTACTTC	CASRGPGVGKNIQYF	TRBJ2-4	-	TRBV6-5	once
TGTGCCAGCAGTCTGGACAGGCCCAACTCTGGGGCCAACGTCCTGACTTTC	CASSLDRPNSGANVLTF	TRBJ2-6	TRBD1	TRBV28	-
TGCAGCGTTGAAGATCTGGGGGGGGCAGGGACCAACACTGAAGCTTTCTTT	CSVEDLGGAGTNTEAFF	TRBJ1-1	-	TRBV29-1	-
TGTGCCAGCAGCTTAATAAACAATGAGCAGTTCTTC	CASSLINNEQFF	TRBJ2-1	-	TRBV7-9	-
TGTGCCAGCAGCTGGGGCGGGACTAGCGGTTACGAGCAGTACTTC	CASSWGGTSGYEQYF	TRBJ2-7	TRBD2	TRBV5-4	-
TGCGCCAGCAGCCAAGGACGGATCGACGGGGAACTGTTTTTT	CASSQGRIDGELFF	TRBJ1-4	-	TRBV4-1	few
TGTGCCAGTAGTATGGGGAGGGGGGAACAGCAGTTCTTC	CASSMGRGEQQFF	TRBJ2-1	-	TRBV19	-
TGTGCCAGCAGCCTCCGCCTTAGCGGGTCTAAAGAGACCCAGTACTTC	CASSLRLSGSKETQYF	TRBJ2-5	TRBD2	TRBV3-1/TRBV3-2	-
TGTGCCAGCAGCTTAGGCTCTCTTCGGGGAAGGGACACTGAAGCTTTCTTT	CASSLGSLRGRDTEAFF	TRBJ1-1	-	TRBV7-2	-
TGTGCCAGCAGTTTGAAGGGGGCTAGCGGCTACACCTTC	CASSLKGASGYTF	TRBJ1-2	TRBD1	TRBV12-3/TRBV12-4	-
TGTGCCAGTAAGAGGCGCTCCTACAATGAGCAGTTCTTC	CASKRRSYNEQFF	TRBJ2-1	-	TRBV19	-
TGTGCCAGCAGCCCCAGGGACAGGGGTTACGAGCAGTACTTC	CASSPRDRGYEQYF	TRBJ2-7	TRBD1	TRBV7-8	-
TGTGCCACCGGGACTAGCGGGAGGTGGAATGAGCAGTTCTTC	CATGTSGRWNEQFF	TRBJ2-1	TRBD2	TRBV15	-
TGTGCCAGCAGTGAGCAGGGATCAGATACGCAGTATTTT	CASSEQGSDTQYF	TRBJ2-3	-	TRBV2	-
TGTGCCAGCTCAGCGGACAGGCCCCCCAATGAGCAGTTCTTC	CASSADRPPNEQFF	TRBJ2-1	TRBD1	TRBV18	-
TGTGCCAGCAGCCAACTAGCGGGGGGGAGCAATGAGCAGTTCTTC	CASSQLAGGSNEQFF	TRBJ2-1	TRBD2	TRBV14	-
TGTGCCAGCGAATCGTCTCTTGGAGGGAACACCGGGGAGCTGTTTTTT	CASESSLGGNTGELFF	TRBJ2-2	-	TRBV7-9	-
TGTGCCAGCAGCTCTAGAGCAGGGAGCACAGATACGCAGTATTTT	CASSSRAGSTDTQYF	TRBJ2-3	-	TRBV7-9	-
TGTGCCAGCAGTGTAAACGGACCGGGACTAGCGGCCCAGTACTTC	CASSVNGPGLAAQYF	TRBJ2-5	TRBD2	TRBV2	-